This T cell receptor beta chain was identified in a study of T cells in Graves' hyperthyroidism and ophthalmopathy. About the study: Peripheral blood samples were taken at initial diagnosis, prior to any treatment.

CDR1 LGHDT and CDR2 YNNKEL come from the germline V gene (reference sequence). This CDR3 region has 14 residues. V lost 1 base, J lost 3 bases, and 3 bases stayed unmatched. This clonotype was seen repeatedly, ten times or more. The target antigen is unknown. Exclusion of patients followed from uncontrolled infection, other autoimmune disease, pregnancy or lactation. Study-level findings and limits: A model of 13 V-J features distinguished ophthalmopathy from stable hyperthyroidism.

RNA transcripts served as the template for amplifying TCR beta CDR3 regions. Primed by the HTBI set, a first-round RT-PCR was run on the TCR CDR3. In TCRdb, the multiplex PCR reads were re-called with MiXCR into one record per CDR3 protein. The table records around 520,000 distinct CDR3 sequences, 12% to 15% of them present only once. The sample taken for sequencing was blood. The chain combines TRBV3-1 with TRBJ2-7; 7 nucleotides align to TRBD1. The TCR originated in a woman between 40 and 50 years old with Graves' hyperthyroidism. The CDR3 coding sequence is TGTGCCAGCAGCCAAGTCAACAGGGGCTACGAGCAGTACTTC. Translating gives CASSQVNRGYEQYF.